This T cell receptor beta chain emerged from a study of T cell clonotyping in hematopoietic cell transplantation. Study results and limitations: Few recipient clonotypes overlapped donors; over 97% were de novo at given depth. Cells were unsorted, so CD4 and CD8 contributions were not separated. Graft donor and pretransplant recipient Inverse Simpson Index values predicted broader posttransplant TCR diversity. Recipient TCR diversity dropped after transplant; expanded clonotypes rose from day 30 to 180.

The protocol was immunoSEQ multiplex PCR, while the TCRdb copy is restricted to in-frame clones and leaves out a portion. The sample holds about 15,000 clones, under 90% seen once. The CDR3 is 15 residues long. Trimming cost V 6 bases and J 0 bases, with 14 bases left between them. Germline assignment: CDR1 MNHEY and CDR2 SVGAGI. Of note for this clone: Its specificity is not known.

The source of this sequence is a man aged 50-60 years in good health. Some clones in this sample may be carry-over from other donors' samples. Material: peripheral blood mononuclear cells. The rearrangement joins TRBV6-5 to TRBJ1-1; a possible D gene is TRBD1 (5 bases). The CDR3 coding sequence is TGTGCCAGCAGCCCGGGGGTGGGAGTGAACACTGAAGCTTTCTTT. This translates into CASSPGVGVNTEAFF.